This paragraph covers one TCR beta chain sequence. This clonotype was observed many times. The specificity of this receptor is unknown. Base qualities are not at hand, and no much larger clone is one base apart. The data derive from a study of spatial heterogeneity in lung cancer (dated by TCRdb to between 2018 and 2021). About the study as a whole: Donors were approximately 72 patients with early-stage, untreated non-small cell lung cancer from the lung TRACERx cohort. Follow-up PBMC samples were sequenced whenever available, with a median time to follow-up of around 24 months after resection. Beta-chain transcripts were consistently detected in greater numbers than alpha-chain transcripts, which likely reflected higher beta-chain transcript abundance. In the raw uncorrected reads, each unique combination of TCR and UMI appeared on average more than ten times. TCR alpha and beta repertoires were quantitatively compared across multiple tumor regions, matched nontumor lung and blood in non-small cell lung cancer. TCR repertoire features were related to nonsynonymous mutation counts determined by whole-exome sequencing of tumor tissue. At surgery, about 210 tumor regions, approximately 64 matched nontumor lung samples and some 54 PBMC samples were TCR-sequenced for both alpha and beta chains. What the work shows at the level of the full study, not this receptor alone: Ubiquitous expanded tumor TCRs were detected in blood more often at tumor resection than at routine follow-up. Only 13 to 15 patients were included in comparisons of baseline and follow-up blood repertoires. Confirming at a functional level the hypothesis that regional TCRs recognize regional mutations was considered to require additional single-cell paired TCR alpha and beta sequencing.

Explained via the paper, the time point label denotes: blood at routine non-recurrence follow-up after resection. TCR sequencing used whole RNA extracted from tumor and nontumor lung tissue, or from cryopreserved PBMC samples, without cell sorting. Only patients with enough RNA available from two or more tumor regions were chosen for TCR sequencing. CDR3 length: 16 amino acids, cysteine to phenylalanine. Solely the CDR3 DNA is kept, with 48 bases framed from the first base. The germline V gene supplies CDR1 SGHTA and CDR2 FQGNSA. V drops 1 base and J drops 0 bases, leaving 11 bases in between. The library was produced with 5' RACE. Reads for this sample came from a NextSeq 500. To allow correction of PCR and sequencing errors, the TCR library protocol tagged every TCR cDNA molecule with a unique molecular identifier. The authors' pipeline ran thus. TCR identification, UMI-based error correction and CDR3 extraction were performed with Decombinator tools. Expanded TCRs were defined as those above a frequency of 2 per 1,000, corresponding to the top 1% of the tumor frequency distribution. Renyi diversity was computed with the R vegan package after each repertoire had been subsampled 100 times to 5,000 TCRs. CDR3 similarity networks were constructed using string-kernel similarity of amino acid triplets, with links drawn between CDR3s whose pairwise similarity was above 0.82. In TCRdb, the public reads were trimmed at Q25 with fastp and aligned with MiXCR, with productive beta chains retained. For every CDR3 protein sequence, its rows merge into one entry that carries the most common genes and DNA. These V and J calls originate from TCRdb's pipeline instead of the authors' own analysis. This sample lists about 120,000 distinct CDR3 sequences; more than 9% were detected once. 16% of the sample lies in the top ten.

This sequence uses TRBV7-2 and TRBJ2-3; the D gene lacks a confident call. The sequence was obtained from a male donor with early-stage non-small cell lung cancer. This sample comprised PBMCs, obtained at follow-up. The CDR3 corresponds to CASSLGGSTSTDTQYF. In nucleotides, the sequence is TGTGCCAGCAGCTTAGGTGGCTCTACTAGCACAGATACGCAGTATTTT.